What follows are 20 T cell receptor beta chains derived from one specimen sequenced in a study of follicular helper T cells after annual influenza vaccination. Some clones are missing from TCRdb's copy, which holds only in-frame ones; the method was immunoSEQ multiplex PCR. The repertoire holds around 10,000 clones, with about four fifths as singletons. As for time point: 2014-2015 season, pre-vaccination. Sequencing used CXCR5- memory CD4+ T cells sorted from blood, obtained on the day of influenza vaccination. The receptors were gathered from an adult who received the influenza vaccine.

With regard to this clone: The sample contains more than one DNA sequence encoding this CDR3. The chain has TRBV6-1 and TRBJ1-5; D is unclear. The CDR3 extends over 15 amino acids. Germline V gene sequence: CDR1 MNHNS, CDR2 SASEGT. V gave up 4 bases and J gave up 7 bases, with 17 bases separating them. The CDR3 protein is CASSGEYVAGQPQHF. The CDR3 bases are TGTGCCAGCAGTGGGGAATACGTGGCCGGCCAGCCCCAGCATTTT.

The rearrangement links TRBV5-1 to TRBJ2-1; TRBD2 matches at 9 bases. Germline V gives CDR1 SGHRS, CDR2 YFSETQ. V was pared by 3 bases and J by 0 bases, with 1 base of the junction left unmatched. The CDR3 contains 15 residues. In DNA form, the CDR3 reads TGCGCCAGCAGCTATAGCGGGAGCTCCTACAATGAGCAGTTCTTC. Its translation: CASSYSGSSYNEQFF.

This chain joins TRBV30 and TRBJ2-7, with 11 bases matching TRBD1. V lost 2 bases and J lost 3; bases outside the gene matches: 6. Germline V gives CDR1 GTSNPN, CDR2 SVGIG (reference sequence). CDR3 size: 15 residues. The CDR3 spells CAWSFSGTGGYEQYF. As DNA, the CDR3 is TGTGCCTGGAGTTTTTCCGGGACAGGGGGCTACGAGCAGTACTTC. Together with reference TRBV30 and TRBJ2-7, the CDR3 gives the full variable domain: SQTIHQWPATLVQPVGSPLSLECTVEGTSNPNLYWYRQAAGRGLQLLFYSVGIGQISSEVPQNLSASRPQDRQFILSSKKLLLSDSGFYLCAWSFSGTGGYEQYFGPGTRLTVT.

V and J are TRBV14 and TRBJ1-5; D is undetermined. V was clipped by 2 bases and J by 9 bases, with 8 bases between them. Germline V gene lookup returns CDR1 SGHDN and CDR2 FVKESK. The CDR3 contains 12 residues. The DNA for the CDR3 is TGTGCCAGCAGCCAACTTCAAGGGCCCCAGCATTTT. Its protein is CASSQLQGPQHF.

This clone was seen more than once but under ten times. The chain recombines TRBV30 with TRBJ1-5, with 7 bases lining up with TRBD1. The CDR3 runs 16 residues. The V gene's germline CDR1 is GTSNPN and CDR2 SVGIG (reference sequence). After removal of 3 bases from V and 0 bases from J, the junction contained 8 bases not matched to a gene. CDR3 in DNA: TGTGCCTGGAGGCGACAGGGAGATGGTAGCAATCAGCCCCAGCATTTT. It codes for CAWRRQGDGSNQPQHF.

This chain connects TRBV6-1 to TRBJ1-2, with TRBD1 matching 7 bases. V gave up 4 bases and J gave up 8 bases; unmatched junction bases: 13. The CDR3 totals 15 residues. Germline V lookup: CDR1 MNHNS, CDR2 SASEGT. Here the CDR3 DNA reads TGTGCCAGCAGTGGGACCTGGGGCAGGGGGGGAGGCTACACCTTC. It is translated as CASSGTWGRGGGYTF.

V is TRBV4-3 and J is TRBJ1-1, with D possibly being TRBD1 (5 bases). Germline CDR1 reads LGHNA; CDR2 reads YSLEER. This CDR3 contains 16 residues. V was shortened by 0 bases and J by 0 bases, with 11 bases between the two germline ends. CDR3: CASSQDGGGMNTEAFF. The CDR3 DNA reads TGCGCCAGCAGCCAAGATGGGGGGGGAATGAACACTGAAGCTTTCTTT.

The chain recombines TRBV5-1 with TRBJ2-1; 11 positions agree with TRBD2. V gave up 1 base and J gave up 7 bases; unmatched junction bases: 4. The CDR3 extends over 15 amino acids. Per the germline V gene, CDR1 is SGHRS and CDR2 is YFSETQ. CDR3 amino acids: CASSLSGLAVNEQFF. CDR3 in DNA: TGCGCCAGCAGCTTGTCGGGACTAGCGGTAAATGAGCAGTTCTTC.

The V and J genes are TRBV4-3 and TRBJ2-3; possible D gene TRBD2, 6 bases. CDR3 length equals 19 residues. The V gene lost 8 bases and the J gene lost 4 bases, with 31 bases spanning the gap. Per the germline V gene, CDR1 is LGHNA and CDR2 is YSLEER. The CDR3 bases are TGCGCCAGCTCAACAAGATTCCCTGGGGCGGAGGGCCCGGCAGATACGCAGTATTTT. As protein: CASSTRFPGAEGPADTQYF.

Only a few counts were recorded for this clone. This chain uses TRBV7-6 with TRBJ2-7; 9 bases agree with TRBD1. The germline gives CDR1 SGHVS, CDR2 FNYEAQ. This CDR3 is built from 16 residues. V lost 5 bases to trimming and J lost 3 bases; unmatched junction nucleotides: 11. The CDR3 here is CASSLLPGQGNYEQYF. In DNA form, the CDR3 reads TGTGCCAGCAGCCTTCTTCCGGGACAGGGAAACTACGAGCAGTACTTC.

The rearrangement uses TRBV6-1 and TRBJ2-2, with D hard to call. V gave up 8 bases and J gave up 5 bases, with 12 bases separating them. The germline V gene has CDR1 MNHNS and CDR2 SASEGT. This CDR3 has 13 residues. DNA of the CDR3: TGTGCCAGCCGAGAGGTGGAAACCGGGGAGCTGTTTTTT. Its translation: CASREVETGELFF.

This chain links TRBV5-1 with TRBJ2-7; 8 bases match TRBD1. With 1 base clipped from V and 2 bases from J, the junction kept 2 bases outside the gene matches. The CDR3 runs 14 residues. Germline CDR1 reads SGHRS; CDR2 reads YFSETQ. In nucleotides, the CDR3 is TGCGCCAGCAGCTTGACGGGACAGGCCTACGAGCAGTACTTC. Its translation is CASSLTGQAYEQYF.

V usage is TRBV6-1 and J usage is TRBJ2-1; D is undetermined. Germline V gene data show CDR1 as MNHNS and CDR2 as SASEGT. The germline V and J ends were trimmed by 5 bases and 4 bases, with 6 bases remaining between them. The CDR3 has 12 residues. The CDR3 nucleotides are TGTGCCAGCAGTACCGATTACAATGAGCAGTTCTTC. Translation gives CASSTDYNEQFF.

V gene TRBV7-2 combines with J gene TRBJ1-4; the D is unclear. V was trimmed by 2 bases and J by 8 bases, leaving 9 bases between them. Germline CDR1 SGHTA, CDR2 FQGNSA. The CDR3 length is 13 residues. CDR3 sequence: CASSLSREEKLFF. The CDR3 DNA reads TGTGCCAGCAGCTTATCTCGGGAGGAAAAACTGTTTTTT. Full variable domain (rest looked up from reference TRBV7-2 and TRBJ1-4): GAGVSQSPSNKVTEKGKDVELRCDPISGHTALYWYRQSLGQGLEFLIYFQGNSAPDKSGLPSDRFSAERTGGSVSTLTIQRTQQEDSAVYLCASSLSREEKLFFGSGTQLSVL.

CDR3: CASDRGLSPFF. The CDR3 DNA reads as TGTGCCAGCGACCGAGGCCTGTCCCCGTTCTTC. The chain combines TRBV28 with TRBJ2-1, with D unresolved. The CDR3 has 11 amino acids. The V end lost 8 bases, the J end lost 15 bases, and 17 bases lay between the germline ends. The germline V gene encodes CDR1 MDHEN and CDR2 SYDVKM.

The chain combines TRBV5-1 with TRBJ2-2; a possible D gene is TRBD1 (6 bases). CDR3 length equals 15 residues. Germline V lookup: CDR1 SGHRS, CDR2 YFSETQ. V lost 2 bases to trimming and J lost 2 bases, with 10 bases between them. This CDR3 reads CASSFRDTNTGELFF. CDR3 coding DNA: TGCGCCAGCAGCTTCCGGGACACCAACACCGGGGAGCTGTTTTTT.

The chain recombines TRBV7-9 with TRBJ1-2, with TRBD1 as a possible D gene (6 bases). Trimming removed 5 bases from V and 1 base from J, with 8 bases in between. The CDR3 runs 13 residues. The germline gives CDR1 SEHNR, CDR2 FQNEAQ (reference sequence). The CDR3 DNA reads as TGTGCCAGCAGCGAGGACAGTAACTATGGCTACACCTTC. This encodes CASSEDSNYGYTF.

This sequence joins TRBV18 and TRBJ2-6, with D perhaps assigned TRBD1 or TRBD2 (6 bases each). The CDR3 runs to 18 residues. Germline V CDR1 and CDR2: KGHSH, LQKENI. Deletions cut 6 bases from V and 2 bases from J, with 20 bases between. CDR3 in amino acids: CASSLNQGRGTGANVLTF. Written as DNA, the CDR3 is TGTGCCAGCTCTCTAAACCAGGGGCGGGGAACTGGGGCCAACGTCCTGACTTTC.

The chain combines TRBV4-2 with TRBJ2-5, with 8 bases fitting TRBD1. Germline assignment: CDR1 LGHNA and CDR2 YNFKEQ. The V and J ends lost 4 bases and 4 bases, in that order; junction bases with no gene match: 5. The CDR3 length is 14 residues. The CDR3 loop reads CASSPTGDGETQYF. The CDR3 DNA follows: TGTGCCAGCAGCCCGACAGGGGACGGAGAGACCCAGTACTTC.

This clone came up once. The chain is built from TRBV19 and TRBJ2-7; TRBD2 is a possible D gene (6 bases). V was trimmed by 1 base and J by 0 bases, leaving 7 bases between them. Germline V lookup: CDR1 LNHDA, CDR2 SQIVND (reference sequence). CDR3 length: 14 residues. The CDR3 nucleotides read TGTGCCAGTAGTATAGGCGGGACCTCCTACGAGCAGTACTTC. As protein: CASSIGGTSYEQYF.